This T cell receptor beta chain was found in a study of blood T cell repertoires in COVID-19. Study as a whole: Samples taken during acute and convalescent COVID-19 were collected in the United States, Italy and Spain. T cells, B-cell-depleted T cells, or PBMCs supplied cDNA or gDNA.

The method was immunoSEQ multiplex PCR; TCRdb's version includes in-frame clones alone and lacks a portion of them. The sample carries roughly 200,000 clones, 83% recorded once. V was shortened by 2 bases and J by 2 bases, with 12 bases between the two germline ends. Germline CDR1 is SEHNR and CDR2 is FQNEAQ (reference sequence). This CDR3 contains 15 residues. The clonotype originates from a woman aged 45-59 years who had been exposed to COVID-19. The chain joins TRBV7-9 to TRBJ1-1; a possible D gene is TRBD1 (5 bases). The sequenced material came from PBMCs or T cells enriched from blood (not recorded which). The CDR3 region is CASSLLKQVNTEAFF. The CDR3 DNA reads TGTGCCAGCAGCTTACTGAAACAGGTTAACACTGAAGCTTTCTTT.